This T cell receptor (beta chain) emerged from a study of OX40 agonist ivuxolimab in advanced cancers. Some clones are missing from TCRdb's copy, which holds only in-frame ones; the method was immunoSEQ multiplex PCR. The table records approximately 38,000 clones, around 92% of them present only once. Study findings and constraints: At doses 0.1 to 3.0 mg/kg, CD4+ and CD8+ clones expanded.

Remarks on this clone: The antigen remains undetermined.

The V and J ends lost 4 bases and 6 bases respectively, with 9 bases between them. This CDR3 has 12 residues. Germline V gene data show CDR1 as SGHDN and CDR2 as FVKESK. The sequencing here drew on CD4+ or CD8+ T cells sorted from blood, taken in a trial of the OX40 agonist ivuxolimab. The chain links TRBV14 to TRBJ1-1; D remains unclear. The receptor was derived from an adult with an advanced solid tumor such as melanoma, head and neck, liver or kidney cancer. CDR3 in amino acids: CASSPVLAEAFF. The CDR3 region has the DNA TGTGCCAGCAGCCCAGTGTTAGCTGAAGCTTTCTTT.